Below are 21 T cell receptor beta chains sequenced from a single sample in a study of beta chain features in type 1 diabetes. Reverse transcribing all isolated RNA meant expressed TCRB transcripts were sequenced. The repertoire was sequenced with immunoSEQ multiplex PCR; TCRdb's copy has only in-frame clones and lacks some. Of approximately 110,000 clones in the sample, less than 40% are singletons; the top ten hold roughly 0.059%. Sequenced sample: stem cell memory CD4+ T cells from blood. Every receptor here comes from a woman between 18 and 29 years old in good health.

The CDR3 reads CASATGGKAYEQYF. In DNA, the CDR3 is TGCGCCAGCGCCACGGGGGGAAAAGCCTACGAGCAGTACTTC. J is TRBJ2-5 and V is TRBV5-1, with 7 nucleotides matching TRBD2. The last part of the DNA fits TRBJ2-7 better; the J call may be wrong. The length of the CDR3 is 14 residues. Germline CDR1 and CDR2: SGHRS and YFSETQ.

CDR3 amino acids: CATSRVSRESYWREINIQYF. For the CDR3, the DNA is TGTGCCACCAGCAGAGTTTCCAGAGAGAGTTACTGGCGGGAGATAAACATTCAGTACTTC. The V call is TRBV15, the J call TRBJ2-4, with 7 bases lining up with TRBD2. The J segment lost 6 bases and the V segment lost 1 base, leaving 21 bases of the junction unmatched. The CDR3 runs 20 residues. Germline CDR1 and CDR2: LNHNV and YYDKDF (reference sequence).

This clone turned up a few times. CDR3 region: CASSLGTGPNTGELFF. CDR3 in DNA: TGTGCCAGCAGCTTGGGGACAGGTCCGAACACCGGGGAGCTGTTTTTT. The chain joins TRBV5-4 to TRBJ2-2, with 7 nucleotides matching TRBD1. CDR3 length equals 16 residues. Per the germline V gene, CDR1 is SGHNT and CDR2 is YYREEE (reference sequence). Trimming took 0 bases from V and 0 from J; bases not matched to a gene: 2.

This clone was counted a few times. This chain links TRBV6-6 with TRBJ2-3; 10 bases fit TRBD2. Germline CDR1 reads MNHNY; CDR2 reads SVGAGI (reference sequence). The CDR3 extends over 16 amino acids. V dropped 1 base and J dropped 0; count of bases not matched to a gene: 1. The CDR3 loop reads CASSYLLAGSTDTQYF. As DNA, the CDR3 is TGTGCCAGCAGTTACTTACTAGCGGGAAGCACAGATACGCAGTATTTT.

The V gene is TRBV2, the J gene TRBJ1-2; D is undetermined. Trimming pared 5 bases from V and 6 bases from J, leaving 10 bases between. From germline, CDR1 is SNHLY and CDR2 FYNNEI. The CDR3 has 12 residues. CDR3 loop: CASSTEFDGYTF. The CDR3 DNA reads TGTGCCAGCAGTACAGAATTCGATGGCTACACCTTC.

The chain has TRBV5-1 and TRBJ2-7; 7 positions match TRBD2. Germline CDR1 reads SGHRS; CDR2 reads YFSETQ. Trimming took 5 bases from V and 7 from J; bases not matched to a gene: 9. The CDR3 is 13 amino acids. The CDR3 loop is CASSRLADLEQYF. As DNA, the CDR3 is TGCGCCAGCAGTCGTCTAGCGGACTTGGAGCAGTACTTC.

The V gene is TRBV7-8, the J gene TRBJ2-4; 9 bases line up with TRBD1. Germline loops: CDR1 SGHVS, CDR2 FQNEAQ. V lost 4 bases to trimming and J lost 9 bases; unmatched junction nucleotides: 7. The CDR3 consists of 14 residues. CDR3 in DNA: TGTGCCAGCAGCTCGGGACAGGGTACTGGCATTCAGTACTTC. Translated: CASSSGQGTGIQYF.

The V call is TRBV29-1, the J call TRBJ2-5, with a tentative D call TRBD2 (5 bases). The V gene's germline CDR1 is SQVTM and CDR2 ANQGSEA. With 0 bases removed from V and 5 bases from J, the gap between germline ends came to 13 bases. The CDR3 runs 14 residues. CDR3: CSVEDRTRGETQYF. For the CDR3, the DNA is TGCAGCGTTGAAGACCGGACCCGAGGGGAGACCCAGTACTTC.

The rearrangement links TRBV19 to TRBJ1-5, with D hard to call. This CDR3 is built from 13 residues. Germline lookup yields CDR1 LNHDA and CDR2 SQIVND (reference sequence). V lost 8 bases to trimming and J lost 7 bases, with 15 bases between them. The CDR3 region is CASEEWVGQPQHF. The CDR3 nucleotides read TGTGCCAGTGAGGAGTGGGTCGGGCAGCCCCAGCATTTT.

This chain links TRBV18 with TRBJ2-5; 10 bases are a match to TRBD1. V lost 3 bases and J lost 4; bases outside the gene matches: 5. The CDR3 totals 15 residues. CDR1 KGHSH and CDR2 LQKENI come from the germline V gene. DNA of the CDR3: TGTGCCAGCTCACCTCCGGGACAGGGGACAGAGACCCAGTACTTC. This sequence encodes CASSPPGQGTETQYF.

This clone was detected only a few times. This chain uses TRBV25-1 with TRBJ1-2; the match to TRBD1 covers 7 bases. Germline V lookup: CDR1 MGHDK, CDR2 SYGVNS. J was trimmed by 3 bases and V by 5 bases; bases with no gene match: 6. The CDR3 consists of 14 residues. The CDR3 nucleotides read TGTGCCAGCAGTCGATCCGACAGGGACTATGGCTACACCTTC. This sequence encodes CASSRSDRDYGYTF.

This chain uses TRBV7-9 with TRBJ1-6, with 7 bases aligning to TRBD1. Trimming cost V 10 bases and J 5 bases; bases outside gene matches: 8. Germline values: CDR1 SEHNR, CDR2 FQNEAQ (reference sequence). The CDR3 totals 14 residues. CDR3 sequence (DNA): TGTGCCACTGCGTGGGGACAGAATAATTCACCCCTCCACTTT. The encoded protein is CATAWGQNNSPLHF. Based on the CDR3 plus reference TRBV7-9 and TRBJ1-6, the full variable domain is DTGVSQNPRHKITKRGQNVTFRCDPISEHNRLYWYRQTLGQGPEFLTYFQNEAQLEKSRLLSDRFSAERPKGSFSTLEIQRTEQGDSAMYLCATAWGQNNSPLHFGNGTRLTVT.

V usage is TRBV5-1 and J usage is TRBJ1-1; the match to TRBD1 covers 7 bases. V shed 1 base and J 3 bases; nucleotides not matched to a gene: 6. The CDR3 extends over 15 amino acids. Germline CDR1 reads SGHRS; CDR2 reads YFSETQ. The CDR3 loop reads CASSLLRGRDTEAFF. The CDR3 nucleotides are TGCGCCAGCAGCTTGTTGAGGGGGCGTGACACTGAAGCTTTCTTT.

Points on this clone: A junction end diverges from the germline sequence, so it may reflect a read error. The CDR3, as DNA: TGTGCTAGCAGCTTAGTCGGAGTAGCTAGCGATGAGCAGTTCTTC. It translates to CASSLVGVASDEQFF. V is TRBV7-7 and J is TRBJ2-1, with D maybe TRBD2 (6 bases). The CDR3 spans 15 residues. Germline lookup yields CDR1 SSHAT and CDR2 FNYEAQ (reference sequence).

This rearrangement joins TRBV5-1 to TRBJ2-3, with 8 positions matching TRBD1. The V gene's germline CDR1 is SGHRS and CDR2 YFSETQ. The CDR3 contains 14 residues. J lost 5 bases, V lost 3 bases, and 5 bases had no gene match. In DNA form, the CDR3 reads TGCGCCAGCAGCTCCGGACAGGGATTAGATACGCAGTATTTT. Its protein is CASSSGQGLDTQYF.

The chain has TRBV2 and TRBJ2-1; a possible D gene is TRBD2 (6 bases). CDR1 SNHLY and CDR2 FYNNEI come from the germline V gene. The CDR3 covers 15 residues. V gave up 6 bases and J gave up 5 bases, with 17 bases separating them. CDR3 residues: CASRPGTSYNNEQFF. In nucleotides, the CDR3 is TGTGCCAGCAGACCCGGGACTTCTTATAACAATGAGCAGTTCTTC. Full variable domain (rest looked up from reference TRBV2 and TRBJ2-1): EPEVTQTPSHQVTQMGQEVILRCVPISNHLYFYWYRQILGQKVEFLVSFYNNEISEKSEIFDDQFSVERPDGSNFTLKIRSTKLEDSAMYFCASRPGTSYNNEQFFGPGTRLTVL.

The chain combines TRBV7-9 with TRBJ2-7, with 7 bases fitting TRBD1. The junction had 9 bases not matched to a gene; V was cut back by 5 bases and J by 2 bases. In germline, CDR1 is SEHNR, CDR2 FQNEAQ (reference sequence). CDR3 length: 15 amino acids. The CDR3 DNA follows: TGTGCCAGCAGCCTCAACCGGGACAGTCCCTACGAGCAGTACTTC. Protein product: CASSLNRDSPYEQYF.

The table lists this clone with a few counts. V is TRBV7-3 and J is TRBJ2-1, with 8 nucleotides matching TRBD2. This CDR3 spans 15 amino acids. The trim removed 5 bases at V and 5 bases at J, leaving 8 bases unmatched. Germline loops: CDR1 SGHTA, CDR2 FQGTGA. CDR3 in amino acids: CASSQDGLAHNEQFF. CDR3 in DNA: TGTGCCAGCAGCCAAGACGGACTAGCCCACAATGAGCAGTTCTTC. The full variable domain, completed using reference TRBV7-3 and TRBJ2-1, is GAGVSQTPSNKVTEKGKYVELRCDPISGHTALYWYRQSLGQGPEFLIYFQGTGAADDSGLPNDRFFAVRPEGSVSTLKIQRTERGDSAVYLCASSQDGLAHNEQFFGPGTRLTVL.

This clone was picked up a small number of times. This chain uses TRBV4-3 with TRBJ1-5, with TRBD1 matching over 9 bases. CDR3 length equals 15 residues. From germline, CDR1 is LGHNA and CDR2 YSLEER. The V gene end was trimmed by 0 bases and the J gene end by 7 bases; junction bases not matched to a gene: 4. CDR3 coding DNA: TGCGCCAGCAGCCAAGAAACAGGGGGCCGGCAGCCCCAGCATTTT. This sequence encodes CASSQETGGRQPQHF.

This chain links TRBV11-2 with TRBJ1-1; perhaps TRBD1 as D (5 bases). Deletions cut 3 bases from V and 4 bases from J, with 9 bases between. Germline CDR1 is SGHAT and CDR2 is FQNNGV. There are 13 residues in the CDR3. CDR3 amino acids: CASSLGGITEAFF. In nucleotides, the CDR3 is TGTGCCAGCAGCTTGGGGGGGATCACTGAAGCTTTCTTT. The whole variable domain, remainder taken from reference TRBV11-2 and TRBJ1-1, is EAGVAQSPRYKIIEKRQSVAFWCNPISGHATLYWYQQILGQGPKLLIQFQNNGVVDDSQLPKDRFSAERLKGVDSTLKIQPAKLEDSAVYLCASSLGGITEAFFGQGTRLTVV.

J is TRBJ2-7 and V is TRBV5-4; D is unresolved. The CDR3 totals 15 residues. The V end was cut by 0 bases, the J end by 4 bases, with 14 bases between. Germline assignment: CDR1 SGHNT and CDR2 YYREEE (reference sequence). CDR3 in amino acids: CASSLDLNSPYEQYF. The DNA for the CDR3 is TGTGCCAGCAGCTTGGACTTGAATTCCCCGTACGAGCAGTACTTC.